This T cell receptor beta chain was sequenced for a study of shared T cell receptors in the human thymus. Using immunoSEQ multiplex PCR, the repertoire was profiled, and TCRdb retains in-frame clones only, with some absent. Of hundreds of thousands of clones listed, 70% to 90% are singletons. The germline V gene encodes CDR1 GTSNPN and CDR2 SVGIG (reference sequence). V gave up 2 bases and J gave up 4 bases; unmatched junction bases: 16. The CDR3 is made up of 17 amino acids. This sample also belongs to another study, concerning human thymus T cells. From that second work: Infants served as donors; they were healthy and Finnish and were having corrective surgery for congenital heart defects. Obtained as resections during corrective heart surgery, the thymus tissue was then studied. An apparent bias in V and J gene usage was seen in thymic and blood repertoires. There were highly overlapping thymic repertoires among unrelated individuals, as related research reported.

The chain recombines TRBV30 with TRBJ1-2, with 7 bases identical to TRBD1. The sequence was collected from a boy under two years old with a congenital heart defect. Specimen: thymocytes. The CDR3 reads CAWSSTGKGPTSYGYTF. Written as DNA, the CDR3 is TGTGCCTGGAGTTCGACAGGGAAGGGGCCAACAAGCTATGGCTACACCTTC.